This T cell receptor (beta chain) appears in the sequencing data of a study of long-term antiretroviral therapy in people with HIV. The germline gives CDR1 MNHEY, CDR2 SVGAGI. The CDR3 runs 14 residues. V lost 6 bases, J lost 3 bases, and 15 bases lay in between. It was version v3.0 of the immunoSEQ assay that was run at survey level. The assay was immunoSEQ multiplex PCR, and TCRdb's table has in-frame clones only and misses some. This sample carries 16,000 or so clones, 70% to 80% of them seen once, and the ten largest clones take about a fifth. The sequenced sample was unsorted PBMCs, obtained 2.1 years after starting antiretroviral therapy. The chain carries TRBV6-5 and TRBJ2-7; a possible D gene is TRBD1 (6 bases). The TCR originated in a man aged 35 to 55 with HIV. In DNA, the CDR3 is TGTGCCAGCAGGCCCTGGGACATACTCTACGAGCAGTACTTC. It codes for CASRPWDILYEQYF.